Each of the 4 T cell receptor beta chains below was sequenced from the same sample in a study of CD8+CD57+ T cells in acquired aplastic anemia (dated 2018 in TCRdb). For sequencing, an Illumina HiSeq 2000 was employed. Profiling of TCR beta VDJ combinations and CDR3 sequences used genomic DNA as the template. TCRdb passed the public sequencing reads through fastp at Q25 and MiXCR, retaining productive beta sequences. Duplicate CDR3 protein sequences are folded into a single record with the most common DNA and genes. Here the sample has some 200,000 distinct CDR3 sequences; roughly 33% occur a single time. Together, the top ten hold 1.1% of the sample. Material: sorted CD4+, CD8+, or CD8+CD57+ T cells (not recorded which) from PBMCs. These receptors all stem from a human donor in good health, serving as a control.

This clonotype was seen ten or more times. The rearrangement uses TRBV6-2 or TRBV6-3 and TRBJ2-1; 9 positions match TRBD2. J was trimmed by 1 base and V by 2 bases; bases with no gene match: 9. There are 18 residues in the CDR3. Germline CDR1 is MNHEY and CDR2 is SVGEGT. The DNA for the CDR3 is TGTGCCAGCAGTTACGACGCTAGCGGGACGAGGTCCTACAATGAGCAGTTCTTC. Translated, it gives CASSYDASGTRSYNEQFF.

This clonotype was counted only a few times. V gene TRBV4-2 combines with J gene TRBJ2-1, with 12 bases that match TRBD2. The CDR3 length is 15 residues. V was pared by 4 bases and J by 10 bases, with 8 bases of the junction left unmatched. Germline V gene lookup returns CDR1 LGHNA and CDR2 YNFKEQ. CDR3 amino acids: CASSPMLAGGLEQFF. CDR3 sequence (DNA): TGTGCCAGCAGCCCTATGCTAGCGGGGGGGTTAGAGCAGTTCTTC.

At least ten counts were recorded for this clonotype. V and J are TRBV19 and TRBJ2-7; weak D call: TRBD1 (5 bases). Germline lookup yields CDR1 LNHDA and CDR2 SQIVND (reference sequence). This CDR3 region has 13 residues. Trimming cost V 9 bases and J 3 bases, with 15 bases left between them. The CDR3: CASHPDKRYEQYF. CDR3 coding DNA: TGTGCCAGCCATCCGGACAAGCGCTACGAGCAGTACTTC.

This chain joins TRBV29-1 and TRBJ1-2, with 8 nucleotides matching TRBD1. Germline V gene sequence: CDR1 SQVTM, CDR2 ANQGSEA. Trimming cost V 7 bases and J 4 bases; bases outside gene matches: 5. This CDR3 spans 12 amino acids. CDR3 in amino acids: CSGGQESYGYTF. The CDR3 DNA sequence: TGCAGCGGGGGACAGGAGTCCTATGGCTACACCTTC.